The T cell receptor (beta chain) described here comes from a study of T cell responses to AZD1222 COVID-19 vaccine. Study observations and caveats: Distributed over spike, vaccine-associated CD4 TCRs predominated at 160-218 and 743-854.

V lost 2 bases, J lost 9 bases, and 16 bases lay in between. Germline-derived CDR1 and CDR2 are MNHNY and SVGAGI (reference sequence). The CDR3 covers 14 residues. A word on this clone: Its antigen is still unknown.

TCRdb's table, derived via immunoSEQ multiplex PCR, lists solely in-frame clones and lacks some. The data contain roughly 120,000 clones, approximately 90% of them seen just once; the ten biggest clones take up about 7.4%. The sample was peripheral blood, taken 28 days after the second AZD1222 dose. This TCR was sampled from an adult who received the AZD1222 COVID-19 vaccine. This sequence joins TRBV6-6 and TRBJ2-5; D ambiguous. CDR3 residues: CASSYLADEVAQYF. DNA for the CDR3: TGTGCCAGCAGTTACCTGGCGGATGAGGTGGCCCAGTACTTC.